The entry below describes one T cell receptor beta chain. Its antigen is currently unknown. The CDR3 sequence is 15 residues long. Per germline, CDR1 MNHEY and CDR2 SVGAGI. Between the trimmed V and J ends, which lost 10 bases and 1 base, there was a span of 20 bases. 60 Vbeta and 13 Jbeta primers were used in PCR. In the source study's methods: A later analysis counted approximately 80 million unique TCR beta chains, some 11 million shared. The assay was immunoSEQ multiplex PCR, and TCRdb's table has in-frame clones only and misses some. V, J and clone size reflect that table, while D and trimming were determined from the DNA. In the table there are about 96,000 clones, roughly 74% of which are singletons. This record belongs to a study of cytomegalovirus exposure and HLA in healthy donors. General study results and limits: In an earlier analysis, in around 590 donors, most V segments appeared productive either ~87% or ~30% of the time. In a later analysis, HLA-associated beta chains showed higher expansion and lower generation probabilities than comparable chains. V- and J-gene trimming of TCR beta was linked (in a later analysis) to a missense DCLRE1C variant.

The sequenced material came from PBMCs. The chain is built from TRBV6-5 and TRBJ2-7; D may be TRBD1 (5 bases). The source of this sequence is a woman aged 70-85 years in good health and CMV-seropositive. The CDR3, as DNA: TGTGCCATCTCCAGGTGGGGCGACTTATCCTACGAGCAGTACTTC. Protein: CAISRWGDLSYEQYF.